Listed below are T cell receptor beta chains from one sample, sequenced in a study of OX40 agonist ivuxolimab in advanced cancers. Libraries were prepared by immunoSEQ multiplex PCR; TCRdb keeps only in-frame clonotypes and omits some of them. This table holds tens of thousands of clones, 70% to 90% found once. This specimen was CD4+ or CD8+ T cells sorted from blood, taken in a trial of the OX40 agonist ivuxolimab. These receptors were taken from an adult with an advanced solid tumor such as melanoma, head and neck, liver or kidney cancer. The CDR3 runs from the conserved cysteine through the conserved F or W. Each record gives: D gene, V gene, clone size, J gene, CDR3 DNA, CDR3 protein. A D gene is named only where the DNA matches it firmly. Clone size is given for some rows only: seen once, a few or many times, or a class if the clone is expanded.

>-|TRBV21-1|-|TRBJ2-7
TGTGCCAACGGACGGACTGCGGGAAAGAACCCCCCGATTTACGAGCAGTACTTC
CANGRTAGKNPPIYEQYF
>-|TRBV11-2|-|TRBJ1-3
TGTGCCAGCAGCTTAGATTGGGGGGACTCTGGAAACACCATATATTTT
CASSLDWGDSGNTIYF
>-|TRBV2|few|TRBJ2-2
TGTGCCAGCAGTGACCCGAGCGGTCGGGGCACCGGGGAGCTGTTTTTT
CASSDPSGRGTGELFF
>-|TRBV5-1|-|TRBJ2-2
TGCGCCAGCAGCTTTCCTCCCGGGGAGCTGTTTTTT
CASSFPPGELFF
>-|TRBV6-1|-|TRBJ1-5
TGTGCCAGCTCGGGCGCGATGGGTCAGCCCCAGCATTTT
CASSGAMGQPQHF
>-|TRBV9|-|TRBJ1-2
TGTGCCAGCAGCGCCTCTTTCGGCGGTTCTAACTATGGCTACACCTTC
CASSASFGGSNYGYTF
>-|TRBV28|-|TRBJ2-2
TGTGCCAGCAGTTCAGCCCCACTAACAAACACCGGGGAGCTGTTTTTT
CASSSAPLTNTGELFF
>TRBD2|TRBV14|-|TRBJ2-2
TGTGCCAGCAGCCACCATAGCGGGAGGAACACCGGGGAGCTGTTTTTT
CASSHHSGRNTGELFF
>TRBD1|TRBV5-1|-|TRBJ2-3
TGCGCCAGCAGCTTGGGACAGGGGAGTCCAGATACGCAGTATTTT
CASSLGQGSPDTQYF
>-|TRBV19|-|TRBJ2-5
TGTGCCAGTACCCCGAGCTTCGGACAGTGGCTCCAAGAGACCCAGTACTTC
CASTPSFGQWLQETQYF
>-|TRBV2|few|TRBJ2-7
TGTGCCAGCAGTGTACAAGCAGGTGGTGACGAGCAGTACTTC
CASSVQAGGDEQYF
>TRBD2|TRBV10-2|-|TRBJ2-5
TGCGCCAGCAGGGGAGGGACTGCTATAGGGACCCAGTACTTC
CASRGGTAIGTQYF
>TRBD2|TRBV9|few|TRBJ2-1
TGTGCCAGCAGCGGCGGGGGGCGGTCCTACAATGAGCAGTTCTTC
CASSGGGRSYNEQFF
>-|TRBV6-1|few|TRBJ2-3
TGTGCCAGCAGTGTGAGGAGGGGCACAGATACGCAGTATTTT
CASSVRRGTDTQYF
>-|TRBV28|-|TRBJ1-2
TGTGCCAGCAGCCCGGACAGACGCTATGGCTACACCTTC
CASSPDRRYGYTF
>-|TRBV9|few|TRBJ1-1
TGTGCCAGCAGCGTAGACAGCTACACTGAAGCTTTCTTT
CASSVDSYTEAFF
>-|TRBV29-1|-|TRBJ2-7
TGCAGCGTTGTCCGGGACCGGAGCTCCTACGAGCAGTACTTC
CSVVRDRSSYEQYF
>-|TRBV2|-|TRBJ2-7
TGTGCCAGCAGGAATAGCGGAAGCTCCTACGAGCAGTACTTC
CASRNSGSSYEQYF
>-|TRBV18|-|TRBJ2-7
TGTGCCAGCTCAACCGGGACTGGCTACGAGCAGTACTTC
CASSTGTGYEQYF
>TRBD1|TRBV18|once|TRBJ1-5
TGTGCCAGCTCACCCCAGGGGGGTCGAGATCAGCCCCAGCATTTT
CASSPQGGRDQPQHF
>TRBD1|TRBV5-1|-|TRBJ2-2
TGCGCCAGCAGCTCACAGGGGTTCGACACCGGGGAGCTGTTTTTT
CASSSQGFDTGELFF
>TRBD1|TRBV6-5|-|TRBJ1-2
TGTGCCAGCAGCCGACAGGGAGACTATGGCTACACCTTC
CASSRQGDYGYTF
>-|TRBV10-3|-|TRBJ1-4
TGTGCCATCAGTGACAGTAATGAAAAACTGTTTTTT
CAISDSNEKLFF
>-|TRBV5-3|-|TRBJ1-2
TGTGCCAGAAGCTTGAATGTAGGGATGAGTGGCTACACCTTC
CARSLNVGMSGYTF
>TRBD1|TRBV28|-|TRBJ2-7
TGTGCCAGCAGTACTAACCCCGGGGACAGGGGGGCCTACGAGCAGTACTTC
CASSTNPGDRGAYEQYF
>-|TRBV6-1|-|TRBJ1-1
TGTGCCAGCAGGCAGGCTAGGGGCACTGAAGCTTTCTTT
CASRQARGTEAFF
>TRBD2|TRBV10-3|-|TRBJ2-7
TGTGCCATCAGTCCGACTAGCGGGAGCGCCTACGAGCAGTACTTC
CAISPTSGSAYEQYF
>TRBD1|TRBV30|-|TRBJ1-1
TGTGCCTGGAACCGGGACAGGGAAAGTCCTGAAGCTTTCTTT
CAWNRDRESPEAFF
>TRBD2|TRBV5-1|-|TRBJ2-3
TGCGCCAGCAGCTTAGGACTAGCGGGAGGGTTCACGGTGGTAGATACGCAGTATTTT
CASSLGLAGGFTVVDTQYF
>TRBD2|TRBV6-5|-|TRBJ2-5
TGTGCCAGCAGGATCCTAGCGGGAGCCCAAGAGACCCAGTACTTC
CASRILAGAQETQYF
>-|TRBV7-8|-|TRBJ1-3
TGTGCCAGCAGCCTTCTCCGGGACGGTTGGGTGAGGGGGTCTGGAAACACCATATATTTT
CASSLLRDGWVRGSGNTIYF
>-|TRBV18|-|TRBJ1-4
TGTGCCAGCTCTTCCACTAGGGAAGCAACTAATGAAAAACTGTTTTTT
CASSSTREATNEKLFF
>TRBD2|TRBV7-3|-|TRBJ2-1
TGTGCCAGCAGGCAAACCCCGGGACTAATGGATGAGCAGTTCTTC
CASRQTPGLMDEQFF